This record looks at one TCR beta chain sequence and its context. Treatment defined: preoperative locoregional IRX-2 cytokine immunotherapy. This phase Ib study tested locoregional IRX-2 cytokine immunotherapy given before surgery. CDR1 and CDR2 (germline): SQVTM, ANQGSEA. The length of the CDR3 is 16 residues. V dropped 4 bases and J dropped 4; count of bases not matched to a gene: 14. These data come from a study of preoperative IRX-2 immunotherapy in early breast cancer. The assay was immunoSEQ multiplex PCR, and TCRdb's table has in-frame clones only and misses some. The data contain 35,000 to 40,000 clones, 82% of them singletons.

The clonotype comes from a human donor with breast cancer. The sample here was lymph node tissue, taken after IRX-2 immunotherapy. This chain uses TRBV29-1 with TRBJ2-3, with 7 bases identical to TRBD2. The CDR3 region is CSVGITAGTIPDTQYF. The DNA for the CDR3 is TGCAGCGTTGGGATCACGGCAGGGACTATCCCAGATACGCAGTATTTT.